Each of the 19 T cell receptor beta chains below was sequenced from the same sample in a study of vaccination and CD4 T cells after COVID-19. The treatment was: roughly ten-day PBMC culture with coronavirus spike peptide pools or control peptides (ViraFEST assay). The antigens of these receptors remain unknown. The study sequenced cultured CD4+ T cell DNA using the Oncomine TCR Beta short-read assay. TCRdb re-analysed the PCR reads in MiXCR, keeping a single row per CDR3 protein. The sample holds about 15,000 distinct CDR3 sequences, approximately 55% seen once. This specimen was CD4+ T cells from blood, cultured in vitro, taken before SARS-CoV-2 vaccination. Receptor source: a human donor who had recovered from COVID-19.

This clonotype turned up a few times. V usage is TRBV27 and J usage is TRBJ2-5; 10 bases are a match to TRBD2. V shed 7 bases, J shed 2 bases, and the junction held 4 bases outside the gene matches. Per the germline V gene, CDR1 is MNHEY and CDR2 is SMNVEV (reference sequence). The CDR3 is 14 amino acids. CDR3 residues: CASTRTSGQETQYF. CDR3 bases: TGTGCCAGCACCCGGACTAGCGGTCAAGAGACCCAGTACTTC.

This clonotype was detected only a few times. V usage is TRBV28 and J usage is TRBJ1-2; 10 bases map to TRBD1. CDR3 size: 14 residues. V shed 5 bases, J shed 8 bases, and the junction held 8 bases outside the gene matches. The germline gives CDR1 MDHEN, CDR2 SYDVKM. CDR3 DNA: TGTGCCAGCAGTCTTGACAGGGGGCTAAGGGGCTACACCTTC. This gives the protein CASSLDRGLRGYTF.

This clonotype was seen a handful of times. The rearrangement joins TRBV27 to TRBJ1-4; a weak D match, TRBD1 (5 bases). The CDR3 extends over 11 amino acids. Deletions cut 6 bases from V and 7 bases from J, with 6 bases between. Germline CDR1 and CDR2: MNHEY and SMNVEV (reference sequence). The CDR3 here is CASSRAEKLFF. CDR3 nucleotides: TGTGCCAGCAGCAGGGCTGAAAAACTGTTTTTT.

The chain is built from TRBV2 and TRBJ2-5; D ambiguous. Germline-derived CDR1 and CDR2 are SNHLY and FYNNEI. This CDR3 is 12 amino acids long. V dropped 4 bases and J dropped 7 bases, with 10 bases sitting between them. CDR3 in DNA: TGTGCCAGCAGTGGAGACTTAGGGACCCAGTACTTC. Translating gives CASSGDLGTQYF.

The chain links TRBV6-1 to TRBJ2-5; D is perhaps TRBD1 (6 bases). This CDR3 spans 13 amino acids. Trimming shortened V by 6 bases and J by 5 bases, and 13 bases separated the two germline ends. Germline V gene data show CDR1 as MNHNS and CDR2 as SASEGT. The CDR3 sequence is CASRPTGFETQYF. CDR3 bases: TGTGCCAGCAGGCCGACAGGTTTCGAGACCCAGTACTTC.

This clonotype appeared a single time. The chain combines TRBV4-3 with TRBJ2-2; 11 bases map to TRBD2. The CDR3 loop spans 17 amino acids. Germline V gene data show CDR1 as LGHNA and CDR2 as YSLEER. V gave up 4 bases and J gave up 4 bases; unmatched junction bases: 8. The CDR3 sequence is CASSRDLAGGVTGELFF. The DNA for the CDR3 is TGCGCCAGCAGCCGGGACCTAGCGGGAGGTGTCACCGGGGAGCTGTTTTTT.

The chain combines TRBV20-1 with TRBJ2-1; either TRBD1 or TRBD2 may fit D (5 bases each). Germline loops: CDR1 DFQATT, CDR2 SNEGSKA (reference sequence). Trimming took off 5 bases at V and 0 bases at J, with 14 bases between the two ends. The length of the CDR3 is 15 residues. As DNA, the CDR3 is TGCAGTGCTTGGGACCCTGCAGGCTCCTACAATGAGCAGTTCTTC. Its translation is CSAWDPAGSYNEQFF.

In this sample, this clonotype turned up once. This chain uses TRBV30 with TRBJ2-6, with D tentatively TRBD1 (6 bases). This CDR3 has 16 residues. Germline CDR1 GTSNPN, CDR2 SVGIG (reference sequence). The ends were cut back, 2 bases at V and 2 bases at J, with 13 bases in the middle. The CDR3 region is CAWSQGWDTGANVLTF. Here the CDR3 DNA reads TGTGCCTGGAGTCAGGGGTGGGATACTGGGGCCAACGTCCTGACTTTC.

CDR3 nucleotide sequence: TGTGCCAGCAGTTCAACCGGGACAGGGAAAAGGGAGACCCAGTACTTC. Translation gives CASSSTGTGKRETQYF. The chain employs TRBV27 and TRBJ2-5, with 9 bases identical to TRBD1. This CDR3 is 16 amino acids long. The trim removed 4 bases at V and 5 bases at J, leaving 11 bases unmatched. Germline CDR1 and CDR2: MNHEY and SMNVEV (reference sequence).

The chain uses TRBV20-1 and TRBJ2-3; TRBD2 is a possible D gene (6 bases). This CDR3 has 14 amino acids. The germline V gene encodes CDR1 DFQATT and CDR2 SNEGSKA (reference sequence). V lost 6 bases and J lost 0, with 13 bases in between. CDR3 DNA: TGCAGTGCGAAACGAAGCGGGAGCACAGATACGCAGTATTTT. This codes for CSAKRSGSTDTQYF.

The chain couples TRBV5-4 to TRBJ2-7; the D call may be TRBD1 or TRBD2 (5 bases each). The germline V gene has CDR1 SGHNT and CDR2 YYREEE (reference sequence). There are 13 residues in the CDR3. Trimming shortened V by 4 bases and J by 6 bases, and 14 bases separated the two germline ends. CDR3 sequence: CASSPGQGLEQYF. The CDR3 coding sequence is TGTGCCAGCAGCCCGGGGCAGGGCCTCGAGCAGTACTTC.

This clonotype was seen a handful of times. The CDR3 DNA follows: TGTGCCAGTGAGAGACAGGGTCTGGAGACCCAGTACTTC. Its protein product is CASERQGLETQYF. The chain employs TRBV6-1 and TRBJ2-5; TRBD1 agrees at 7 bases. CDR1 is MNHNS and CDR2 is SASEGT in the germline V gene. The V segment lost 9 bases and the J segment 5 bases; nucleotides outside the gene matches: 9. The CDR3 covers 13 residues.

This clonotype was counted only a few times. The chain is built from TRBV19 and TRBJ2-2; 12 positions match TRBD2. CDR1 is LNHDA, CDR2 SQIVND, per germline (reference sequence). The trim removed 7 bases at V and 7 bases at J, leaving 7 bases unmatched. This CDR3 comprises 15 residues. CDR3 coding DNA: TGTGCCAGTACCCGAGGACTAGCGGGAAACGGGGAGCTGTTTTTT. It is translated as CASTRGLAGNGELFF.

This clonotype was seen a few times. V gene TRBV20-1 combines with J gene TRBJ1-1; D not certain. Germline CDR1 reads DFQATT; CDR2 reads SNEGSKA (reference sequence). The CDR3 runs to 15 residues. The germline V and J ends were trimmed by 2 bases and 1 base, with 14 bases remaining between them. CDR3 amino acids: CSARSTLRANTEAFF. CDR3 nucleotides: TGCAGTGCTAGATCCACTTTGAGGGCGAACACTGAAGCTTTCTTT.

This clonotype was seen only a few times. The chain is built from TRBV11-3 and TRBJ1-1; D is unresolved. CDR1 and CDR2 from the germline V gene are SGHNT and YENEEA. The CDR3 has 12 amino acids. V lost 5 bases and J lost 2, with 6 bases in between. This CDR3 is CASSGRNTEAFF. The CDR3, as DNA: TGTGCCAGCAGCGGACGTAACACTGAAGCTTTCTTT.

The V gene is TRBV10-3, the J gene TRBJ1-1, with D possibly matching TRBD1 (5 bases). Germline V gene sequence: CDR1 ENHRY, CDR2 SYGVKD. Trimming shortened V by 6 bases and J by 0 bases, and 8 bases separated the two germline ends. The CDR3 length is 13 residues. The CDR3 coding sequence is TGTGCCATCAGGGGGACGGTGAACACTGAAGCTTTCTTT. Translated: CAIRGTVNTEAFF.

This clonotype was observed a handful of times. The V gene is TRBV7-9, the J gene TRBJ1-5, with D hard to call. Trimming pared 4 bases from V and 4 bases from J, leaving 5 bases between. Germline-derived CDR1 and CDR2 are SEHNR and FQNEAQ (reference sequence). The CDR3 has 12 amino acids. The CDR3 sequence: CASSSPNQPQHF. The CDR3 DNA sequence: TGTGCCAGCAGCTCGCCGAATCAGCCCCAGCATTTT.

A few counts support this clonotype. The V and J genes are TRBV11-2 and TRBJ2-7; 11 positions agree with TRBD1. The CDR3 is made up of 15 amino acids. Germline trimming cut 5 bases from V and 3 bases from J; bases unmatched to any gene: 6. Germline values: CDR1 SGHAT, CDR2 FQNNGV. As DNA, the CDR3 is TGTGCCAGCAGCGACCCCGGGACAGGGGGCTACGAGCAGTACTTC. Amino acid sequence: CASSDPGTGGYEQYF.

The chain couples TRBV20-1 to TRBJ1-1, with D maybe TRBD1 (5 bases). The CDR3 totals 12 residues. Per germline, CDR1 DFQATT and CDR2 SNEGSKA (reference sequence). Trimming left V 0 bases short and J 5 bases short, with 7 bases between. CDR3 sequence reads: CSAREGGTEAFF. The DNA of the CDR3 is TGCAGTGCTAGAGAGGGGGGGACTGAAGCTTTCTTT.